The 15 T cell receptor beta chains reported below all come from one sample, sequenced in a study of PD-L1 blockade in urothelial cancer. The repertoire was sequenced with immunoSEQ multiplex PCR; TCRdb's copy has only in-frame clones and lacks some. The table lists 25,000 to 30,000 clones, around 87% of them singletons. The sequencing here drew on PBMCs, taken around atezolizumab (anti-PD-L1) treatment. Receptors were obtained from a man aged 50-59 years with urothelial cancer.

A single count supports this clone. The V and J genes are TRBV4-1 and TRBJ2-7, with 7 nucleotides matching TRBD1. CDR3 length equals 15 residues. Germline V CDR1 and CDR2: MGHRA, YSYEKL. V gave up 2 bases and J gave up 0 bases; unmatched junction bases: 4. CDR3 amino acids: CASSQPKGASYEQYF. The CDR3 nucleotides read TGCGCCAGCAGCCAACCTAAGGGGGCCTCCTACGAGCAGTACTTC.

The CDR3 sequence: CASSPAGLAGGKTGELFF. The CDR3 DNA is TGTGCCAGCTCACCGGCCGGACTAGCGGGGGGAAAGACCGGGGAGCTGTTTTTT. V usage is TRBV18 and J usage is TRBJ2-2; 14 positions match TRBD2. Germline CDR1 is KGHSH and CDR2 is LQKENI. This CDR3 comprises 18 residues. The J segment lost 5 bases and the V segment lost 3 bases, leaving 8 bases of the junction unmatched.

The V gene is TRBV19, the J gene TRBJ1-3; D is uncertain. The length of the CDR3 is 13 residues. CDR1 is LNHDA, CDR2 SQIVND, per germline (reference sequence). V was clipped by 4 bases and J by 4 bases, with 8 bases between them. Written as DNA, the CDR3 is TGTGCCAGTAGTAATTCCCCGGGAAACACCATATATTTT. Translating gives CASSNSPGNTIYF.

This sequence joins TRBV27 and TRBJ2-5, with D possibly TRBD2 on 6 matching bases. Trimming took 3 bases from V and 1 from J, leaving 12 bases between them. From germline, CDR1 is MNHEY and CDR2 SMNVEV (reference sequence). This CDR3 has 15 amino acids. CDR3 sequence reads: CASSLSSGVQETQYF. The CDR3 region has the DNA TGTGCCAGCAGTTTGAGTTCGGGAGTCCAAGAGACCCAGTACTTC.

The chain's CDR3 is CASSPPLGATDTQYF. CDR3 nucleotide sequence: TGTGCCAGCAGCCCCCCGTTGGGGGCCACAGATACGCAGTATTTT. This rearrangement joins TRBV13 to TRBJ2-3; possibly TRBD1 for D (6 bases). The germline V and J ends were trimmed by 5 bases and 2 bases, with 14 bases remaining between them. The germline gives CDR1 PRHDT, CDR2 FYEKMQ (reference sequence). CDR3 length: 15 amino acids.

The chain uses TRBV7-8 and TRBJ2-7, with a tentative D call TRBD1 (5 bases). Germline V gene lookup returns CDR1 SGHVS and CDR2 FQNEAQ. Trimming shortened V by 2 bases and J by 3 bases, and 14 bases separated the two germline ends. The CDR3 consists of 15 residues. The CDR3 here is CASSLRDSLNYEQYF. CDR3 nucleotides: TGTGCCAGCAGCTTAAGAGACAGTTTGAACTACGAGCAGTACTTC. Full variable domain (remainder filled in from reference TRBV7-8 and TRBJ2-7): GAGVSQSPRYKVAKRGQDVALRCDPISGHVSLFWYQQALGQGPEFLTYFQNEAQLDKSGLPSDRFFAERPEGSVSTLKIQRTQQEDSAVYLCASSLRDSLNYEQYFGPGTRLTVT.

V and J are TRBV6-1 and TRBJ2-7, with D tentatively TRBD1 (5 bases). The CDR3 is 13 residues long. Germline V lookup: CDR1 MNHNS, CDR2 SASEGT. With 1 base removed from V and 4 bases from J, the gap between germline ends came to 8 bases. CDR3 sequence: CASSEGTIYEQYF. DNA for the CDR3: TGTGCCAGCAGTGAAGGGACAATTTACGAGCAGTACTTC.

The genes are TRBV11-1 and TRBJ1-6; 8 bases align to TRBD1. There are 17 residues in the CDR3. Germline CDR1 and CDR2: SGHAT and FQDESV (reference sequence). After removal of 4 bases from V and 3 bases from J, the junction contained 8 bases not matched to a gene. The CDR3 nucleotides are TGTGCCAGCAGCTCCGGCGGGGACAGGAGCTATAATTCACCCCTCCACTTT. It specifies CASSSGGDRSYNSPLHF.

The CDR3 spells CASSTTGSRNEQFF. The CDR3 DNA follows: TGTGCCAGCAGCACAACCGGGTCGCGGAATGAGCAGTTCTTC. The rearrangement uses TRBV9 and TRBJ2-1, with no clear D. This CDR3 region has 14 residues. Between the trimmed V and J ends, which lost 4 bases and 7 bases, there was a span of 15 bases. CDR1 is SGDLS, CDR2 YYNGEE, per germline.

V is TRBV7-2 and J is TRBJ2-5; 8 bases fit TRBD1. The CDR3 consists of 15 residues. Trimming cost V 1 base and J 4 bases; bases outside gene matches: 5. The germline V gene encodes CDR1 SGHTA and CDR2 FQGNSA. CDR3 sequence: CASSLEAGGRETQYF. The DNA of the CDR3 is TGTGCCAGCAGCTTAGAGGCAGGGGGCAGAGAGACCCAGTACTTC.

The genes are TRBV13 and TRBJ2-3; 10 bases agree with TRBD2. V dropped 4 bases and J dropped 4; count of bases not matched to a gene: 8. Germline V gene data show CDR1 as PRHDT and CDR2 as FYEKMQ (reference sequence). The CDR3 consists of 16 residues. This chain's CDR3 is CASSWGTSGAADTQYF. The CDR3 nucleotides read TGTGCCAGCAGCTGGGGCACTAGCGGGGCCGCAGATACGCAGTATTTT.

This chain connects TRBV4-1 to TRBJ2-1, with TRBD2 identical over 8 bases. The V segment lost 4 bases and the J segment 1 base; nucleotides outside the gene matches: 12. The germline V gene encodes CDR1 MGHRA and CDR2 YSYEKL. The CDR3 runs to 18 residues. CDR3 nucleotide sequence: TGCGCCAGCAGCCGATGGGTGGCGAGCGGGAGATCCTACAATGAGCAGTTCTTC. Residues: CASSRWVASGRSYNEQFF.

The chain is built from TRBV4-1 and TRBJ2-2; 11 positions match TRBD2. Germline-derived CDR1 and CDR2 are MGHRA and YSYEKL. The V segment lost 3 bases and the J segment 6 bases; nucleotides outside the gene matches: 9. The CDR3 covers 17 residues. The CDR3 loop reads CASSQRSSGGFSGELFF. The CDR3 DNA reads as TGCGCCAGCAGCCAGAGGTCTAGCGGGGGGTTTTCCGGGGAGCTGTTTTTT.

The rearrangement joins TRBV7-9 to TRBJ2-3; 9 nucleotides agree with TRBD2. V was pared by 5 bases and J by 0 bases, with 3 bases of the junction left unmatched. CDR3 length: 15 residues. From germline, CDR1 is SEHNR and CDR2 FQNEAQ (reference sequence). In DNA form, the CDR3 reads TGTGCCAGCAGCACGACTAGCGGTAGCACAGATACGCAGTATTTT. Protein product: CASSTTSGSTDTQYF.

This chain uses TRBV19 with TRBJ2-7, with unresolved D. Trimming stripped 5 bases from V and 4 bases from J, with 12 bases between. Looked up from germline, CDR1 is LNHDA and CDR2 is SQIVND (reference sequence). This CDR3 contains 13 residues. The CDR3 is CASSGAANYEQYF. The CDR3 nucleotides are TGTGCCAGTAGTGGTGCGGCTAATTACGAGCAGTACTTC.